The present T cell receptor (beta chain) was sequenced within a study of shared clonotypes between healthy human individuals. Points on this clone: Its antigen is unidentified.

Sorted-subset replicate PCRs used roughly 180 ng DNA, approximately 30,000 T cell genomes. Per the original data handling: Junction-only sequences without quality scores were provided by ImmunoSEQ, so filtering was different. Some clones are missing from TCRdb's copy, which holds only in-frame ones; the method was immunoSEQ multiplex PCR. V and J calls and clone size come straight from that table; D and trimming were deduced from the DNA. This table has about 2.4 million clones, around nine tenths appearing once. The CDR3 consists of 15 residues. Trimming left V 6 bases short and J 3 bases short, with 17 bases between. Germline V gene sequence: CDR1 SEHNR, CDR2 FQNEAQ (reference sequence). Study-wide findings and caveats: As a rule, naive subsets had a larger estimated richness than memory subsets. Rarefaction revealed incomplete sorted-subset sequencing despite large depth.

Material: naive CD4+ T cells sorted from blood. Subset given: CD45RA+ positively selected. This TCR derives from a young man in good health. The rearrangement joins TRBV7-9 to TRBJ2-5, with D possibly matching TRBD2 (6 bases). The CDR3 DNA is TGTGCCAGCAGTCGGCGATCTGGACTAAAAGAGACCCAGTACTTC. Translating it yields CASSRRSGLKETQYF.